This T cell receptor beta chain was identified in a study of long-term antiretroviral therapy in people with HIV. Researchers secured at least one pre-ART and at least two post-ART PBMC samples from each donor. The immunoSEQ assay was v3.0, run at survey level. This table comes from immunoSEQ multiplex PCR, and its TCRdb copy is limited to in-frame clones, with some not included. The table includes fewer than 45,000 clones, 80% to 90% detected once. Germline values: CDR1 LNHNV, CDR2 YYDKDF (reference sequence). The CDR3 sequence is 16 residues long. V was clipped by 1 base and J by 2 bases; unmatched bases: 6.

The chain couples TRBV15 to TRBJ2-3; 7 bases are shared with TRBD2. The source material was unsorted PBMCs, sampled 2.2 years after starting antiretroviral therapy. The clonotype was recovered from a man aged 18 to 30 with HIV. CDR3 sequence (DNA): TGTGCCACCAGCAGAGGGGGGGGAGGGTCCACAGATACGCAGTATTTT. Encoded protein: CATSRGGGGSTDTQYF. Using reference TRBV15 and TRBJ2-3 for the parts outside the CDR3, the full variable domain is DAMVIQNPRYQVTQFGKPVTLSCSQTLNHNVMYWYQQKSSQAPKLLFHYYDKDFNNEADTPDNFQSRRPNTSFCFLDIRSPGLGDTAMYLCATSRGGGGSTDTQYFGPGTRLTVL.